The 30 T cell receptor beta chains below all came from one sample that was sequenced in a study of T cell responses to AZD1222 COVID-19 vaccine listed by TCRdb under 2021. The library was produced with the immunoSEQ multiplex PCR assay. TCRdb holds this immuneACCESS table with in-frame rearrangements only. Some clones are missing; in checked studies, unresolved V genes explain under half, and the rest has no known cause. A total of 100,000 to 150,000 clones appear in this sample, 94% of them only once. Together, the top ten hold around 6.6% of the sample. Taken with the paper, the label for time point translates to: baseline before first vaccination. The material was peripheral blood, obtained on day 0 of AZD1222 vaccination. The origin of the receptors is an adult in good health.

This sequence joins TRBV4-1 and TRBJ1-2; D might be TRBD1 (6 bases). Trimming cost V 6 bases and J 5 bases, with 28 bases left between them. There are 18 residues in the CDR3. Germline values: CDR1 MGHRA, CDR2 YSYEKL. The CDR3 DNA is TGCGCCAGCAGACCAGGCTTGACTGACAGGAGGGTTCATTATGGCTACACCTTC. This sequence encodes CASRPGLTDRRVHYGYTF.

The genes are TRBV4-1 and TRBJ2-7; tentatively, D is TRBD1 (6 bases). Trimming left V 3 bases short and J 2 bases short, with 29 bases between. The CDR3 loop spans 20 amino acids. Germline CDR1 and CDR2: MGHRA and YSYEKL. DNA of the CDR3: TGCGCCAGCAGCCAGTCTTCACCCCTCTTGGGACACCCTAGAACCTACGAGCAGTACTTC. Translation gives CASSQSSPLLGHPRTYEQYF.

This rearrangement joins TRBV7-6 to TRBJ2-7; TRBD1 matches at 8 bases. CDR3 length equals 13 residues. V shed 3 bases, J shed 6 bases, and the junction held 4 bases outside the gene matches. The V gene's germline CDR1 is SGHVS and CDR2 FNYEAQ. CDR3 sequence reads: CASSFDRGSEQYF. The CDR3 nucleotides are TGTGCCAGCAGCTTCGACAGGGGTAGCGAGCAGTACTTC. Using reference TRBV7-6 and TRBJ2-7 for the parts outside the CDR3, the full variable domain is GAGVSQSPRYKVTKRGQDVALRCDPISGHVSLYWYRQALGQGPEFLTYFNYEAQQDKSGLPNDRFSAERPEGSISTLTIQRTEQRDSAMYRCASSFDRGSEQYFGPGTRLTVT.

V gene TRBV6-1 combines with J gene TRBJ1-1, with TRBD1 matching 7 bases. Germline loops: CDR1 MNHNS, CDR2 SASEGT. The CDR3 contains 16 residues. V gave up 1 base and J gave up 3 bases; unmatched junction bases: 8. In nucleotides, the CDR3 is TGTGCCAGCAGTGAAGAAGGGCTCCAGGGGGACACTGAAGCTTTCTTT. Encoded protein: CASSEEGLQGDTEAFF.

The rearrangement links TRBV19 to TRBJ2-5; 10 nucleotides align to TRBD2. J gave up 5 bases and V 2 bases, and 11 bases lay outside the gene matches. CDR3 size: 17 residues. Germline values: CDR1 LNHDA, CDR2 SQIVND (reference sequence). CDR3 nucleotide sequence: TGTGCCAGTAGTATATATTCCCCTAGCGGGAGTTTCGAGACCCAGTACTTC. Residues: CASSIYSPSGSFETQYF.

The chain joins TRBV28 to TRBJ2-7, with 12 nucleotides matching TRBD2. V trimming: 10 bases; J trimming: 6 bases; junction bases outside the gene matches: 10. CDR1 and CDR2 (germline): MDHEN, SYDVKM. This CDR3 region has 14 residues. The CDR3 coding sequence is TGTGCCACCTATGGGACTAGCGGGTCTTTCGAGCAGTACTTC. Translation: CATYGTSGSFEQYF.

This chain connects TRBV4-2 to TRBJ2-7; 13 nucleotides align to TRBD2. Germline CDR1 LGHNA, CDR2 YNFKEQ. This CDR3 spans 17 amino acids. J lost 6 bases, V lost 2 bases, and 10 bases had no gene match. The CDR3 bases are TGTGCCAGCAGCCAAAGGACTAGCGGGAGCACGTCTGGCGAGCAGTACTTC. It encodes CASSQRTSGSTSGEQYF.

The V gene is TRBV10-3, the J gene TRBJ2-3; a weak D match, TRBD2 (6 bases). The germline V and J ends were trimmed by 0 bases and 7 bases, with 11 bases remaining between them. The CDR3 length is 14 residues. Germline V gene data show CDR1 as ENHRY and CDR2 as SYGVKD. CDR3 sequence (DNA): TGTGCCATCAGTGAGTCGGCCGGGAGCTATACGCAGTATTTT. It translates to CAISESAGSYTQYF.

The chain employs TRBV30 and TRBJ2-2; TRBD2 aligns across 9 bases. The germline CDR1 and CDR2 sequences are GTSNPN and SVGIG (reference sequence). This CDR3 has 16 residues. V lost 4 bases, J lost 6 bases, and 12 bases stayed unmatched. In nucleotides, the CDR3 is TGTGCCTGGACTGGGCACGGGACTAGCACCCCCGGGGAGCTGTTTTTT. This gives the protein CAWTGHGTSTPGELFF.

The V call is TRBV7-8, the J call TRBJ2-2; no firm D call. CDR3 length equals 15 residues. V lost 3 bases, J lost 2 bases, and 10 bases lay in between. Germline CDR1 reads SGHVS; CDR2 reads FQNEAQ. CDR3 in amino acids: CASSFSLENTGELFF. Written as DNA, the CDR3 is TGTGCCAGCAGCTTTTCGCTGGAAAACACCGGGGAGCTGTTTTTT.

The rearrangement links TRBV5-1 to TRBJ1-3, with 7 positions matching TRBD1. J gave up 0 bases and V 4 bases, and 10 bases lay outside the gene matches. The germline CDR1 and CDR2 sequences are SGHRS and YFSETQ. The CDR3 runs to 17 residues. CDR3 sequence (DNA): TGCGCCAGCAGCCCACGCGCGGGGACAGACTCTGGAAACACCATATATTTT. This gives the protein CASSPRAGTDSGNTIYF.

The chain joins TRBV4-1 to TRBJ2-7; 12 positions match TRBD2. Germline V gene sequence: CDR1 MGHRA, CDR2 YSYEKL. The CDR3 spans 19 residues. Trimming removed 0 bases from V and 3 bases from J; junction bases left unmatched: 12. The CDR3 here is CASSQDSLAGGGGRYEQYF. CDR3 DNA: TGCGCCAGCAGCCAAGATAGCCTAGCGGGAGGGGGGGGACGCTACGAGCAGTACTTC.

For the CDR3, the DNA is TGTGCCAGCAGCTTATCTAGGGCTAATAACTATGGCTACACCTTC. Amino acid sequence: CASSLSRANNYGYTF. V and J are TRBV7-2 and TRBJ1-2, with no clear D. The CDR3 length is 15 residues. Germline V gene lookup returns CDR1 SGHTA and CDR2 FQGNSA. V was cut by 2 bases and J by 1 base, with 11 bases left in between.

This chain uses TRBV3-1 (or the pseudogene TRBV3-2) with TRBJ2-7; D is tentatively TRBD1 or TRBD2 (5 bases each). From germline, CDR1 is LGHDT and CDR2 YNNKEL (reference sequence). CDR3 size: 17 residues. V lost 0 bases, J lost 6 bases, and 21 bases lay in between. CDR3 sequence: CASSQEPGTAARGEQYF. CDR3 sequence (DNA): TGTGCCAGCAGCCAAGAGCCAGGCACGGCGGCGAGGGGCGAGCAGTACTTC.

The genes are TRBV5-1 and TRBJ2-1; 10 bases are shared with TRBD2. V lost 4 bases, J lost 1 base, and 2 bases stayed unmatched. This CDR3 contains 15 residues. Per the germline V gene, CDR1 is SGHRS and CDR2 is YFSETQ. The CDR3 DNA sequence: TGCGCCAGCAGCCTACTAGCGGGATCCTACAATGAGCAGTTCTTC. It translates to CASSLLAGSYNEQFF.

The chain is built from TRBV5-1 and TRBJ2-2; 8 bases are a match to TRBD1. The CDR3 length is 15 residues. V dropped 3 bases and J dropped 4; count of bases not matched to a gene: 5. Germline V gene data show CDR1 as SGHRS and CDR2 as YFSETQ. This CDR3 reads CASSYGQGGTGELFF. In DNA form, the CDR3 reads TGCGCCAGCAGCTACGGACAGGGAGGCACCGGGGAGCTGTTTTTT.

This chain connects TRBV7-2 to TRBJ1-2, with D tentatively TRBD1 (6 bases). From germline, CDR1 is SGHTA and CDR2 FQGNSA. V was cut by 4 bases and J by 13 bases, with 13 bases left in between. The CDR3 totals 11 residues. CDR3 sequence reads: CASSSGGGFTF. The CDR3 bases are TGTGCCAGCAGCTCCGGAGGGGGTTTCACCTTC. Using reference TRBV7-2 and TRBJ1-2 for the parts outside the CDR3, the full variable domain is GAGVSQSPSNKVTEKGKDVELRCDPISGHTALYWYRQSLGQGLEFLIYFQGNSAPDKSGLPSDRFSAERTGGSVSTLTIQRTQQEDSAVYLCASSSGGGFTFGSGTRLTVV.

V gene TRBV7-9 combines with J gene TRBJ1-4; D might be TRBD1 (6 bases). V was cut by 3 bases and J by 1 base, with 12 bases left in between. The CDR3 runs 16 residues. CDR1 is SEHNR and CDR2 is FQNEAQ in the germline V gene (reference sequence). CDR3 sequence reads: CASSFPLGGTNEKLFF. In nucleotides, the CDR3 is TGTGCCAGCAGCTTCCCCTTAGGGGGAACTAATGAAAAACTGTTTTTT.

The chain combines TRBV2 with TRBJ2-3; no clear D. The CDR3 has 11 residues. Trimming pared 4 bases from V and 7 bases from J, leaving 6 bases between. From germline, CDR1 is SNHLY and CDR2 FYNNEI. The chain's CDR3 is CASSVGHTQYF. The CDR3 DNA reads TGTGCCAGCAGTGTAGGACATACGCAGTATTTT.

This clone was found a few times. This chain links TRBV4-1 with TRBJ1-6; D is unclear. This CDR3 region has 18 residues. Per the germline V gene, CDR1 is MGHRA and CDR2 is YSYEKL. The V end lost 1 base, the J end lost 10 bases, and 23 bases lay between the germline ends. The CDR3 bases are TGCGCCAGCAGCCAAGCAAGCCCGGGCCAGTATAGTTGGTCACCCCTCCACTTT. Protein: CASSQASPGQYSWSPLHF.

V gene TRBV14 combines with J gene TRBJ1-2; D is uncertain. The length of the CDR3 is 15 residues. The germline V gene has CDR1 SGHDN and CDR2 FVKESK. The V end was cut by 1 base, the J end by 4 bases, with 13 bases between. The CDR3, as DNA: TGTGCCAGCAGCCAAGGTCTCTACACCTCCTATGGCTACACCTTC. As protein: CASSQGLYTSYGYTF.

The chain uses TRBV28 and TRBJ1-5; 7 nucleotides agree with TRBD1. The CDR3 loop spans 17 amino acids. V was pared by 5 bases and J by 6 bases, with 16 bases of the junction left unmatched. Germline lookup yields CDR1 MDHEN and CDR2 SYDVKM. Here the CDR3 reads CASSQFLDRVGGQPQHF. The CDR3 DNA follows: TGTGCCAGCAGTCAATTTCTCGACAGGGTAGGGGGTCAGCCCCAGCATTTT.

V is TRBV4-2 and J is TRBJ2-7; 8 positions agree with TRBD2. The V gene end was trimmed by 0 bases and the J gene end by 4 bases; junction bases not matched to a gene: 5. This CDR3 has 15 amino acids. CDR1 LGHNA and CDR2 YNFKEQ come from the germline V gene. The CDR3 nucleotides read TGTGCCAGCAGCCAAGAGAGCGGGAGTAGGTACGAGCAGTACTTC. Translated, it gives CASSQESGSRYEQYF.

CDR3 sequence reads: CASSNIGGRLLQPQHF. CDR3 sequence (DNA): TGTGCCAGTAGTAACATAGGGGGGCGCCTCCTACAGCCCCAGCATTTT. The chain recombines TRBV19 with TRBJ1-5, with TRBD1 as a possible D gene (6 bases). This CDR3 spans 16 amino acids. Germline assignment: CDR1 LNHDA and CDR2 SQIVND (reference sequence). The V and J ends lost 4 bases and 7 bases respectively, with 20 bases between them.

This chain joins TRBV19 and TRBJ2-3; no reliable D call. Trimming took 3 bases from V and 3 from J, leaving 10 bases between them. The germline V gene has CDR1 LNHDA and CDR2 SQIVND (reference sequence). CDR3 length: 14 amino acids. CDR3 bases: TGTGCCAGTAGTATTCGTCCCCGGACAGATACGCAGTATTTT. Its protein is CASSIRPRTDTQYF.

This sequence joins TRBV7-9 and TRBJ2-5; tentative D call: TRBD1 (7 bases). Germline V CDR1 and CDR2: SEHNR, FQNEAQ (reference sequence). There are 18 residues in the CDR3. Trimming pared 5 bases from V and 4 bases from J, leaving 26 bases between. The DNA of the CDR3 is TGTGCCAGCAGCCCCCCGGAGGGGGCGGACTACAAGAGAGAGACCCAGTACTTC. Its translation is CASSPPEGADYKRETQYF.

The V and J genes are TRBV2 and TRBJ2-7, with D hard to call. Germline CDR1 is SNHLY and CDR2 is FYNNEI. The CDR3 spans 11 residues. Trimming removed 4 bases at V and 5 bases at J, with 6 bases between. This CDR3 reads CASSVFNEQYF. DNA of the CDR3: TGTGCCAGCAGTGTATTCAACGAGCAGTACTTC.

The DNA for the CDR3 is TGTGCCAGCAGTGCCCTGACAGGGTTGAACACTGAAGCTTTCTTT. It yields the protein CASSALTGLNTEAFF. V gene TRBV28 combines with J gene TRBJ1-1; TRBD1 agrees at 7 bases. V lost 5 bases and J lost 0; bases outside the gene matches: 6. The germline V gene has CDR1 MDHEN and CDR2 SYDVKM. This CDR3 region has 15 residues.

The J gene is TRBJ2-3, the V gene TRBV3-1 (or the pseudogene TRBV3-2), with D uncertain. The CDR3 has 15 residues. The germline CDR1 and CDR2 sequences are LGHDT and YNNKEL (reference sequence). Trimming removed 4 bases from V and 4 bases from J, with 15 bases in between. Here the CDR3 reads CASSLPLGQADTQYF. CDR3 nucleotides: TGTGCCAGCAGCCTACCGCTTGGGCAAGCAGATACGCAGTATTTT.

This clone was found once. The rearrangement uses TRBV19 and TRBJ1-2; D might be TRBD1 (5 bases). The CDR3 consists of 12 residues. Per germline, CDR1 LNHDA and CDR2 SQIVND (reference sequence). Trimming took 7 bases from V and 4 from J, leaving 10 bases between them. This CDR3 is CASKGSVYGYTF. In DNA form, the CDR3 reads TGTGCCAGTAAGGGGAGCGTCTATGGCTACACCTTC.